Detailed here is one TCR beta chain. As yet, its antigen is unknown. This CDR3 comprises 17 residues. Germline loops: CDR1 LGHNA, CDR2 YSLEER. V lost 4 bases and J lost 3; bases outside the gene matches: 7. This specimen comes from a study of cytomegalovirus exposure and HLA in healthy donors. Study-wide points: Associated with cytomegalovirus, according to the listing, were some 150 TCR beta chains. A prior analysis recorded that most TCR beta V segments were productive about 87% or about 30% of the time. Clonal expansion, a later analysis showed, was greater in HLA-associated TCR beta chains than in equally common others.

The PCR was carried out with 60 Vbeta primers and 13 Jbeta primers. The data were produced by immunoSEQ multiplex PCR, yet TCRdb's version contains in-frame clones alone and is incomplete. The sample carries about 100,000 clones, 65% to 80% recorded once. The source is a woman aged 35 to 49 in good health and CMV-seronegative. Sequenced sample: PBMCs. The chain combines TRBV4-3 with TRBJ2-3, with 13 positions matching TRBD2. Here the CDR3 reads CASSRTSGRAPTDTQYF. CDR3 in DNA: TGCGCCAGCAGCCGAACTAGCGGGAGGGCCCCGACAGATACGCAGTATTTT.